The 12 T cell receptor beta chains below come from one sample, sequenced in a study of blood T cells in healthy people across ages. Then a second PCR, running about 6 to 12 cycles, was carried out with a sample-barcoded 5' primer and a J-beta primer mix. One entry per CDR3 protein results from TCRdb running MiXCR on the 5' RACE reads. The top ten clones hold over 5% of a sample with about 1.4 million distinct CDR3 sequences, approximately 60% of them seen once. The sample comprised blood. The receptor source for this set is a man aged 18 to 30 in good health.

The chain couples TRBV25-1 to TRBJ1-4; no definite D call. The CDR3 is 14 residues long. The V gene lost 3 bases and the J gene lost 3 bases, with 8 bases spanning the gap. CDR1 and CDR2 (germline): MGHDK, SYGVNS. CDR3 nucleotides: TGTGCCAGCAGTGAGACAAAGGCTAATGAAAAACTGTTTTTT. It translates to CASSETKANEKLFF.

This clonotype was detected only a few times. The chain recombines TRBV29-1 with TRBJ2-1; D is uncertain. This CDR3 is 12 amino acids long. The ends were cut back, 5 bases at V and 6 bases at J, with 11 bases in the middle. CDR1 SQVTM and CDR2 ANQGSEA come from the germline V gene. The CDR3 DNA reads as TGCAGCGTTTACATAAACGGCAATGAGCAGTTCTTC. It is translated as CSVYINGNEQFF.

This clonotype was picked up a small number of times. The CDR3 reads CASSQDPQMTEAFF. The CDR3 DNA follows: TGCGCCAGCAGCCAAGATCCCCAGATGACTGAAGCTTTCTTT. The rearrangement uses TRBV4-1 and TRBJ1-1; D is unclear. The CDR3 sequence is 14 residues long. The germline CDR1 and CDR2 sequences are MGHRA and YSYEKL. Trimming shortened V by 0 bases and J by 5 bases, and 10 bases separated the two germline ends.

V is TRBV6-1 and J is TRBJ2-7, with D maybe TRBD2 (6 bases). CDR1 and CDR2 from the germline V gene are MNHNS and SASEGT. Trimming pared 8 bases from V and 3 bases from J, leaving 11 bases between. The CDR3 consists of 12 residues. CDR3 nucleotides: TGTGCCAGCTGGCCGGGGGTCTACGAGCAGTACTTC. This encodes CASWPGVYEQYF.

This clonotype was detected a few times. This chain uses TRBV28 with TRBJ2-7; TRBD1 aligns across 10 bases. This CDR3 contains 15 residues. V was pared by 7 bases and J by 3 bases, with 9 bases of the junction left unmatched. From germline, CDR1 is MDHEN and CDR2 SYDVKM. The CDR3 sequence: CASTLGQGFRYEQYF. CDR3 nucleotides: TGTGCCAGCACACTGGGACAGGGGTTTCGCTACGAGCAGTACTTC.

V is TRBV4-1 and J is TRBJ2-7, with 7 nucleotides matching TRBD1. The ends lost 1 base at V and 3 bases at J; junction bases unmatched: 6. The germline gives CDR1 MGHRA, CDR2 YSYEKL. The CDR3 length is 15 residues. Here the CDR3 reads CASSQAGTVYYEQYF. In DNA form, the CDR3 reads TGCGCCAGCAGCCAAGCCGGGACAGTGTACTACGAGCAGTACTTC.

CDR3 sequence: CASSSTSSDTGELFF. CDR3 nucleotide sequence: TGTGCCAGCAGCTCGACTAGTTCGGACACCGGGGAGCTGTTTTTT. The V and J genes are TRBV7-2 and TRBJ2-2; perhaps TRBD2 as D (6 bases). The CDR3 runs to 15 residues. Germline-derived CDR1 and CDR2 are SGHTA and FQGNSA. The V end was cut by 4 bases, the J end by 3 bases, with 12 bases between.

J is TRBJ1-2 and V is TRBV5-1; 8 positions match TRBD1. The length of the CDR3 is 15 residues. CDR1 is SGHRS, CDR2 YFSETQ, per germline. The V segment lost 3 bases and the J segment 4 bases; nucleotides outside the gene matches: 8. The DNA of the CDR3 is TGCGCCAGCAGCTCCCGGACAGGGTCTGGCTATGGCTACACCTTC. Translating gives CASSSRTGSGYGYTF.

The V and J genes are TRBV20-1 and TRBJ2-1; tentatively, D is TRBD2 (6 bases). The germline V and J ends were trimmed by 3 bases and 6 bases, with 18 bases remaining between them. The CDR3 loop spans 15 amino acids. Germline V lookup: CDR1 DFQATT, CDR2 SNEGSKA (reference sequence). The CDR3 is CSASIWGRTGNEQFF. CDR3 DNA: TGCAGTGCTAGTATATGGGGGAGGACGGGCAATGAGCAGTTCTTC.

In its sample, this clonotype was seen a few times. The chain links TRBV6-2 or TRBV6-3 to TRBJ1-1, with D uncertain. Between the trimmed V and J ends, which lost 6 bases and 0 bases, there was a span of 8 bases. Germline V CDR1 and CDR2: MNHEY, SVGEGT. CDR3 length equals 13 residues. CDR3 sequence (DNA): TGTGCCAGCAGGAGGGATATGAACACTGAAGCTTTCTTT. It is translated as CASRRDMNTEAFF.

This chain joins TRBV11-2 and TRBJ1-6; a possible D gene is TRBD1 (6 bases). Trimming removed 1 base from V and 5 bases from J, with 15 bases in between. The CDR3 loop spans 17 amino acids. Germline CDR1 reads SGHAT; CDR2 reads FQNNGV. CDR3 sequence (DNA): TGTGCCAGCAGCTTAGTTTCGGCAGGGGTAGATAATTCACCCCTCCACTTT. Translating gives CASSLVSAGVDNSPLHF.

The chain recombines TRBV12-3 or TRBV12-4 with TRBJ2-5; D possibly corresponds to TRBD2 (6 bases). V was pared by 5 bases and J by 1 base, with 11 bases between. CDR3 length: 14 residues. The CDR3 reads CASSGPGLQETQYF. The CDR3 nucleotides read TGTGCCAGCAGTGGACCGGGACTCCAAGAGACCCAGTACTTC.